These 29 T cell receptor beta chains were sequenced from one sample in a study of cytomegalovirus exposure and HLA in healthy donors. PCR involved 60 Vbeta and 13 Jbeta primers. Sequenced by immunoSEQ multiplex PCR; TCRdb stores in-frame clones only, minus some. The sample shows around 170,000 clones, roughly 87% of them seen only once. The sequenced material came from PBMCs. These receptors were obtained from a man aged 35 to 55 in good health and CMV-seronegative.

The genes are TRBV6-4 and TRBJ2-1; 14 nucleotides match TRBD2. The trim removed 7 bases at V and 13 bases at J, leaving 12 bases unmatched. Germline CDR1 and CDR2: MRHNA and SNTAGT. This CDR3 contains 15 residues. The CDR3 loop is CASTPTGLAGVQQFF. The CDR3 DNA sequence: TGTGCCAGCACTCCGACGGGACTAGCGGGAGTTCAACAGTTCTTC.

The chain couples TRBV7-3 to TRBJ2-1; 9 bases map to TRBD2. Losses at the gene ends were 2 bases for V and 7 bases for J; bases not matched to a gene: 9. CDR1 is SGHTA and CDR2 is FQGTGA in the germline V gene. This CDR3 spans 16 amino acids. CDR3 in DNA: TGTGCCAGCAGCTTAGCGGGAGGGCCGCAGAGGAATGAGCAGTTCTTC. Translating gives CASSLAGGPQRNEQFF.

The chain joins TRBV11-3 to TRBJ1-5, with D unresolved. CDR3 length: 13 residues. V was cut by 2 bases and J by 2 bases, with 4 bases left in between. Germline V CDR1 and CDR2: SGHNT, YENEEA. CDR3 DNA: TGTGCCAGCAGCTTACAGGGCAATCAGCCCCAGCATTTT. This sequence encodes CASSLQGNQPQHF.

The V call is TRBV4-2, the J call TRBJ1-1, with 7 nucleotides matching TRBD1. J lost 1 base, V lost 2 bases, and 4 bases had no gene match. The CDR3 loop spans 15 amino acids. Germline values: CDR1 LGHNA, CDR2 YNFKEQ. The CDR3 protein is CASSQPGTANTEAFF. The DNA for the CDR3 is TGTGCCAGCAGCCAACCCGGGACAGCGAACACTGAAGCTTTCTTT.

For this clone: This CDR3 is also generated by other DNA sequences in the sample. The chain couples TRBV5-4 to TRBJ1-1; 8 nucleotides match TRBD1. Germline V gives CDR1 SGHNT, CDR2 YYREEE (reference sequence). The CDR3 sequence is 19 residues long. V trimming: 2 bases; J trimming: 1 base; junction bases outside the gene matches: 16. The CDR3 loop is CASSLPLGQGNAENTEAFF. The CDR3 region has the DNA TGTGCCAGCAGCTTACCACTCGGACAGGGTAACGCTGAGAACACTGAAGCTTTCTTT.

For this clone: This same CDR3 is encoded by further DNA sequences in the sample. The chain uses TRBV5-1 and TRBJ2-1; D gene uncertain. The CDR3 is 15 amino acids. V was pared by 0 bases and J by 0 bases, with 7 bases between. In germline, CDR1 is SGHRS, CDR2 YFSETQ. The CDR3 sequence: CASSLDSNSYNEQFF. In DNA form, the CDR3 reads TGCGCCAGCAGCTTGGACAGTAACTCCTACAATGAGCAGTTCTTC.

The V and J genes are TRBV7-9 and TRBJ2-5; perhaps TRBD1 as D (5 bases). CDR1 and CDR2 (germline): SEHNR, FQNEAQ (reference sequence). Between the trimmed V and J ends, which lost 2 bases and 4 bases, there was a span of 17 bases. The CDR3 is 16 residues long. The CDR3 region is CASSLRPRAVSETQYF. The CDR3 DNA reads TGTGCCAGCAGCTTACGGCCCAGGGCAGTATCAGAGACCCAGTACTTC. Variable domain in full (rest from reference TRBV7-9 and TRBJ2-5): DTGVSQNPRHKITKRGQNVTFRCDPISEHNRLYWYRQTLGQGPEFLTYFQNEAQLEKSRLLSDRFSAERPKGSFSTLEIQRTEQGDSAMYLCASSLRPRAVSETQYFGPGTRLLVL.

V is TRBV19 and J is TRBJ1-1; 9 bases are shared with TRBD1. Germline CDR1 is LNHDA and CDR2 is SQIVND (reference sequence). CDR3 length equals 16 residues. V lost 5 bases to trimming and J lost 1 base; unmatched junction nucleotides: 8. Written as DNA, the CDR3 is TGTGCCAGTAGTGAAGGGACAGGGCAGGGGAACACTGAAGCTTTCTTT. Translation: CASSEGTGQGNTEAFF.

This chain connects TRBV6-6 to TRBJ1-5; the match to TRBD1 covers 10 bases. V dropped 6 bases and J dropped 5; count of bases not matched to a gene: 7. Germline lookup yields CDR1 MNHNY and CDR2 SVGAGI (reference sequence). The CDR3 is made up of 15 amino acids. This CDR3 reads CASSPIGTGDQPQHF. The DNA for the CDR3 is TGTGCCAGCAGCCCCATCGGGACAGGGGATCAGCCCCAGCATTTT.

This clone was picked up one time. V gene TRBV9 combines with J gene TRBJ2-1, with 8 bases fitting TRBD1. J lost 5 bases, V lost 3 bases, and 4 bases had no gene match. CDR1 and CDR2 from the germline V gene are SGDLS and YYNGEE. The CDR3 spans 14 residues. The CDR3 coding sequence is TGTGCCAGCAGCGCAGGGGGCGCCCACAATGAGCAGTTCTTC. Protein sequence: CASSAGGAHNEQFF.

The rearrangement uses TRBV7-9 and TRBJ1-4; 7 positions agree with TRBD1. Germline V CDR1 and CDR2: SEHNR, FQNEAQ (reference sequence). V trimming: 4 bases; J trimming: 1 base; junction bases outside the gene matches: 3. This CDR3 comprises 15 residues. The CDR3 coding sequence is TGTGCCAGCAGCTACACAGGGGTAACTAATGAAAAACTGTTTTTT. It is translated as CASSYTGVTNEKLFF.

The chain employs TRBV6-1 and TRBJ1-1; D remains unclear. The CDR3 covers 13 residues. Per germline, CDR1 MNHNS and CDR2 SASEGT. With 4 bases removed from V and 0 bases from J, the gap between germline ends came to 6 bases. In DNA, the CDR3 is TGTGCCAGCAGTGGGCGGATGAACACTGAAGCTTTCTTT. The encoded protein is CASSGRMNTEAFF.

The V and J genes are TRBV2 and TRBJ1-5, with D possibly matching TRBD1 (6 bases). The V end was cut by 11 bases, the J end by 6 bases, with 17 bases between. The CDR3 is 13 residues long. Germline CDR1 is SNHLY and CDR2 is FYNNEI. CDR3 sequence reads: CARTKGQTQPQHF. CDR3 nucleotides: TGTGCCCGCACCAAGGGACAAACTCAGCCCCAGCATTTT.

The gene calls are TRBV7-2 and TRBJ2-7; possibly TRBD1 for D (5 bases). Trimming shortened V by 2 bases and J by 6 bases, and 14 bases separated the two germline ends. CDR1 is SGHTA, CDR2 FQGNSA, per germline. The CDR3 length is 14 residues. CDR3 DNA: TGTGCCAGCAGCTTACCAGCAGGGCTAGGCGAGCAGTACTTC. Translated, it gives CASSLPAGLGEQYF.

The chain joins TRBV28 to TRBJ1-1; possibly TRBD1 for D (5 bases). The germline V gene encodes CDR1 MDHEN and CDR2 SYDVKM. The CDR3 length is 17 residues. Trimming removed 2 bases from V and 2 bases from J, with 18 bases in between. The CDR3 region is CASSLDKGIRTNTEAFF. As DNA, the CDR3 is TGTGCCAGCAGTTTAGATAAGGGTATCAGGACAAACACTGAAGCTTTCTTT.

The CDR3 coding sequence is TGCGCCAGCAGCTCTGGGACTAGCGGGAGGACCTTTGCCGAGCAGTACTTC. Protein sequence: CASSSGTSGRTFAEQYF. The gene calls are TRBV5-1 and TRBJ2-7; TRBD2 aligns across 15 bases. CDR1 is SGHRS and CDR2 is YFSETQ in the germline V gene. The length of the CDR3 is 17 residues. V was pared by 3 bases and J by 6 bases, with 10 bases of the junction left unmatched.

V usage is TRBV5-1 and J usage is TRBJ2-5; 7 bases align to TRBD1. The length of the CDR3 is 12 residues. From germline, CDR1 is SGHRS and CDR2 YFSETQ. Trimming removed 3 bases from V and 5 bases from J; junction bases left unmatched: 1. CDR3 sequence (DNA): TGCGCCAGCAGCTCACAGGGGGAGACCCAGTACTTC. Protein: CASSSQGETQYF.

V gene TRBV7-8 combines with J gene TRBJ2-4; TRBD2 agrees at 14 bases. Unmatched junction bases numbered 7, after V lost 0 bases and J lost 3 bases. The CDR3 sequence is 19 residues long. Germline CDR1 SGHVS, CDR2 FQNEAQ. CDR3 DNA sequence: TGTGCCAGCAGCTTAGCGTTCTCGACTAGCGGGGGGGTCAAAAACATTCAGTACTTC. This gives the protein CASSLAFSTSGGVKNIQYF.

CDR3 region: CASSTGREGYSEQFF. The CDR3 bases are TGTGCCAGCTCGACCGGGCGGGAGGGATATTCTGAGCAGTTCTTC. The J gene is TRBJ2-1, the V gene TRBV18, with 9 nucleotides matching TRBD2. V trimming: 6 bases; J trimming: 9 bases; junction bases outside the gene matches: 12. There are 15 residues in the CDR3. In germline, CDR1 is KGHSH, CDR2 LQKENI.

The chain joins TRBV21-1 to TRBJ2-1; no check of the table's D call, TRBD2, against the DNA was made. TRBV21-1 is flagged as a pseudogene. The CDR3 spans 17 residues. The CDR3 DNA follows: TGTGCCACCAAACCTCCTTTGGGGATCGGGAATTACAATGAGCAGTTCTTC. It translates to CATKPPLGIGNYNEQFF.

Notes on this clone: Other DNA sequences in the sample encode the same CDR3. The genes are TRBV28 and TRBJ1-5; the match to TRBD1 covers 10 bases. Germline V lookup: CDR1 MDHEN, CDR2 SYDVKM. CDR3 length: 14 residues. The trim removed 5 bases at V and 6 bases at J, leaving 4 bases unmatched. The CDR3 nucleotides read TGTGCCAGCAGTCCCAGGACAGGGGGTCAGCCCCAGCATTTT. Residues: CASSPRTGGQPQHF.

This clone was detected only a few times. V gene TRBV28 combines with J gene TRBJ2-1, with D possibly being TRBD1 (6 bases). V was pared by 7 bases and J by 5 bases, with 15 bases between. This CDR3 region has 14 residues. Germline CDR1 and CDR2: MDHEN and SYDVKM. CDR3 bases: TGTGCCAGCAAATCCGGGACAAAAAACAATGAGCAGTTCTTC. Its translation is CASKSGTKNNEQFF.

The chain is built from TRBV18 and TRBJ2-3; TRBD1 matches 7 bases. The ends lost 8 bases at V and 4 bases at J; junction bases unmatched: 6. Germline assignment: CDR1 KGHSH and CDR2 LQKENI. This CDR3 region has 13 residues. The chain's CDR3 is CASSRQGPDTQYF. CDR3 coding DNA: TGTGCCAGCAGCCGACAGGGACCAGATACGCAGTATTTT. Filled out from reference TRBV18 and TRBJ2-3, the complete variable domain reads NAGVMQNPRHLVRRRGQEARLRCSPMKGHSHVYWYRQLPEEGLKFMVYLQKENIIDESGMPKERFSAEFPKEGPSILRIQQVVRGDSAAYFCASSRQGPDTQYFGPGTRLTVL.

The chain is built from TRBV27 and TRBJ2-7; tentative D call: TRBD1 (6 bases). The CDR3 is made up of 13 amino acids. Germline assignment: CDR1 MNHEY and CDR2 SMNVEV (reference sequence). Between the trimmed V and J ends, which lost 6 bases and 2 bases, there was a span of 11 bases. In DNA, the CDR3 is TGTGCCAGCAGGAAGGCAGGGGCCTACGAGCAGTACTTC. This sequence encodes CASRKAGAYEQYF.

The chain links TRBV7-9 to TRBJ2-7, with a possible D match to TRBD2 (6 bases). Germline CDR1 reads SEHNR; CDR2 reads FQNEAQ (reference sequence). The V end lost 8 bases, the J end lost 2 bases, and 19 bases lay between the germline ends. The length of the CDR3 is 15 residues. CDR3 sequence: CASSQGARGTYEQYF. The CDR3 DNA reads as TGTGCCAGCTCTCAAGGGGCGCGCGGGACCTACGAGCAGTACTTC.

The CDR3 DNA reads as TGCGCCAGCAGCCAAGATAGCCAGGACAGCAATCTAGGAGCTTTCTTT. Translated, it gives CASSQDSQDSNLGAFF. This chain joins TRBV4-3 and TRBJ1-1, with TRBD1 as a possible D gene (6 bases). The V end was cut by 0 bases, the J end by 10 bases, with 21 bases between. CDR1 and CDR2 from the germline V gene are LGHNA and YSLEER. The CDR3 extends over 16 amino acids.

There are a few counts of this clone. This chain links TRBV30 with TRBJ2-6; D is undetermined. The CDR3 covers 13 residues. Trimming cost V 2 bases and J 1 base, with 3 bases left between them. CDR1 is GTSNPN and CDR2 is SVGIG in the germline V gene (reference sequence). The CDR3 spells CAWSSSGANVLTF. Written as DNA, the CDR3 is TGTGCCTGGAGTTCGTCTGGGGCCAACGTCCTGACTTTC.

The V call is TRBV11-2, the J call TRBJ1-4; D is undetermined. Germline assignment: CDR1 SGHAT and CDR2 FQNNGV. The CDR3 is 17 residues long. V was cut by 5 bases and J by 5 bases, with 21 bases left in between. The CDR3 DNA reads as TGTGCCAGCAGCCAAAAGTCTGTCGGGTCCTTAAATGAAAAACTGTTTTTT. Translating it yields CASSQKSVGSLNEKLFF.

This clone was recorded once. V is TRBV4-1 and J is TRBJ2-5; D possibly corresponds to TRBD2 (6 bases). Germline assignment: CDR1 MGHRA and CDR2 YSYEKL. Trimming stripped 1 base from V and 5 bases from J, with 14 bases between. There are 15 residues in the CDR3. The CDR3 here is CASSQGRDLLETQYF. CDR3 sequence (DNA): TGCGCCAGCAGCCAAGGGCGGGATTTACTTGAGACCCAGTACTTC.